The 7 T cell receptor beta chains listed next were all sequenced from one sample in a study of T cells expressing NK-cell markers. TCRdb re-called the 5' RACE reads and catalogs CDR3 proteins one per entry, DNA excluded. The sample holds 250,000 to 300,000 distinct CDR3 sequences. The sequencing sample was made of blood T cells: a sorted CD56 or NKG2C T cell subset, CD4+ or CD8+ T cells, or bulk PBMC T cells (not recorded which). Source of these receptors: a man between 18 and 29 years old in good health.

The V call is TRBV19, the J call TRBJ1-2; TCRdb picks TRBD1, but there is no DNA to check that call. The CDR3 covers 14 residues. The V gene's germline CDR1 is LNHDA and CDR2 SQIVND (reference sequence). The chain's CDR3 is CASRPLQGNYGYTF.

The CDR3: CASSHETVSSGANVLTF. The rearrangement links TRBV25-1 to TRBJ2-6; as DNA is missing, the TRBD1 call by TCRdb cannot be tested. Germline V gives CDR1 MGHDK, CDR2 SYGVNS. The CDR3 spans 17 residues.

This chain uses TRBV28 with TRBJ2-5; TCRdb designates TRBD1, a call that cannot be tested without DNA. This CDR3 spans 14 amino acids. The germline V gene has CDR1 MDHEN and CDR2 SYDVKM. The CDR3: CASSPQDRQETQYF.

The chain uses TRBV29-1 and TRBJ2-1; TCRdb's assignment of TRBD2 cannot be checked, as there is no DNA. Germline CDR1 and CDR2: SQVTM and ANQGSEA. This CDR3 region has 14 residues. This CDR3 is CSVLLAGASMMQFF.

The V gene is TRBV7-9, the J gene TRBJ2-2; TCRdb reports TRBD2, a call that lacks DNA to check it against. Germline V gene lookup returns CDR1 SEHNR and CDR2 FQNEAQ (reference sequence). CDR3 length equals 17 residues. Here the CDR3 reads CASSYPTSGRATGELFF.

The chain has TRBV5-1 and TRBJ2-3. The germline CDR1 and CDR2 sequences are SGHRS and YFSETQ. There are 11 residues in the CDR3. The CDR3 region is CASSSEDTQYF.

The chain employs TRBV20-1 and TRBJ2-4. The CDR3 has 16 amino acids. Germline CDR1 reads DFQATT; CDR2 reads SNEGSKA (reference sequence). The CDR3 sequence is CSARDLTPLAKNIQYF.